These 4 T cell receptor beta chains were sequenced from one sample in a study of shared clonotypes between healthy human individuals. Profiling relied on immunoSEQ multiplex PCR, and the TCRdb table lists in-frame clones only, not all of them. The data contain 2 million to 2.5 million clones, 80% to 95% of them singletons. The sample consisted of naive CD4+ T cells from PBMCs. Noted subset: CD45RA+ positively selected. The receptors derive from a man between 18 and 35 years old in good health. Some clones in this sample may be carry-over from other donors' samples.

This chain joins TRBV15 and TRBJ2-7; TRBD1 aligns across 7 bases. The CDR3 is 13 residues long. Trimming removed 9 bases from V and 0 bases from J; junction bases left unmatched: 5. Germline lookup yields CDR1 LNHNV and CDR2 YYDKDF (reference sequence). The CDR3 spells CATEGTASYEQYF. DNA of the CDR3: TGTGCCACTGAAGGGACAGCCTCCTACGAGCAGTACTTC.

This sequence joins TRBV11-3 and TRBJ2-7; TRBD2 matches at 8 bases. The CDR3 is 19 amino acids. V shed 5 bases, J shed 2 bases, and the junction held 20 bases outside the gene matches. Germline V gives CDR1 SGHNT, CDR2 YENEEA. CDR3: CASSKDSFPGAGETYEQYF. CDR3 sequence (DNA): TGTGCCAGCAGCAAAGACTCATTTCCCGGAGCGGGAGAGACCTACGAGCAGTACTTC.

On this clone itself: Other nucleotide sequences in the sample specify the same CDR3. J is TRBJ1-3 and V is TRBV7-9; 7 bases are shared with TRBD1. Germline trimming cut 5 bases from V and 2 bases from J; bases unmatched to any gene: 3. The CDR3 extends over 14 amino acids. From germline, CDR1 is SEHNR and CDR2 FQNEAQ (reference sequence). CDR3 residues: CASSPGTAGNTIYF. The DNA of the CDR3 is TGTGCCAGCAGCCCCGGGACAGCTGGAAACACCATATATTTT.

This clone was seen once. The chain is built from TRBV30 and TRBJ2-2, with TRBD1 identical over 8 bases. Unmatched junction bases numbered 6, after V lost 0 bases and J lost 3 bases. Germline V gives CDR1 GTSNPN, CDR2 SVGIG (reference sequence). The CDR3 has 16 amino acids. CDR3 DNA sequence: TGTGCCTGGAGTGTCTTCAGGGGGCGCGACACCGGGGAGCTGTTTTTT. The encoded protein is CAWSVFRGRDTGELFF.